This TCR beta chain was identified in a study of brain T cells in children with intractable seizures (dated by TCRdb to about 2021). About the investigation overall: As a first screen for immune gene transcripts, resected brain tissue from 40 to 60 pediatric epilepsy surgery cases was run on a NanoString immunology panel. Among the roughly twelve selected surgery cases, eight also had pre-surgery blood sequenced, leaving four with brain tissue only. On the study overall, not on this receptor specifically: The patients' HCMV serostatus was not known, and viral specificity was inferred solely from CDR3 sequence similarity. Because pre- and post-surgery blood were sequenced to different depths, clones absent from the pre-surgery sample may reflect undersampling.

This clone was picked up a small number of times. Its antigen is currently not known. Within one base of it there is no much larger clone, and no base qualities were kept. V gives up 3 bases and J gives up 1 base, and the segment between their germline ends measures 12 bases. According to the germline V gene, CDR1 reads SGHVS and CDR2 reads FQNEAQ. Reading from cysteine to phenylalanine, the CDR3 counts 16 amino acids. CDR3 DNA is the only sequence kept; it has 48 bases, read in frame from the first base. The immunoSEQ assay was applied to genomic DNA to generate the TCR beta chain sequences. Concerning the study's data processing: CDR3 sequences that did not begin with the conserved framework cysteine at position 104 were removed manually. To get clonality, the normalized Shannon's Diversity Index was subtracted from one, giving values from 0 (maximal diversity) to 1 (oligoclonal). Chi-squared comparison-of-proportions tests assessed whether the same CDR3 differed in frequency between samples, such as brain versus blood. Public clonotypes were found by searching immuneACCESS, and the VDJdb browser was used to assess similarity to known antiviral clonotypes. TCRdb stores this immuneACCESS table with in-frame sequences only. Part of the clones is absent; in the studies checked, under half of the shortfall reflects unresolved V genes, and no reason is known for the rest. That table gives V, J and clone size, and the DNA gave D and trimming. The sample records about 350,000 clones, about 93% of which are singletons. Approximately 5% of the sample rests with the top ten.

The sample's time point, from its label and the paper: blood from clinic visit 5 months post-surgery; TSC patient then seizure free. The surgery cases that showed the highest brain T cell transcript signatures were chosen for TCR beta chain sequencing of brain tissue, and of blood when it was available. Before surgery, the patients had been given at least one anti-epileptic drug. TCR-sequenced patients were children with drug-resistant epilepsy due to tuberous sclerosis complex, focal cortical dysplasia, Rasmussen encephalitis or hemimegalencephaly. The Monarch genomic DNA purification kit was used to extract bulk genomic DNA from unsorted brain tissue and from whole blood.

The source was peripheral blood, collected roughly 5 months after surgery. This clonotype was sampled from a boy under two years old with tuberous sclerosis and intractable seizures. The V and J genes are TRBV7-8 and TRBJ2-2, and perhaps TRBD2 as D gene, on 5 matching bases. The DNA sequence is TGTGCCAGCAGCTTGCTTTCTCGGGGGAACACCGGGGAGCTGTTTTTT. This codes for CASSLLSRGNTGELFF.